A single sample gave rise to the 21 T cell receptor beta chains below, sequenced in a study of OX40 agonist ivuxolimab in advanced cancers. Measured with immunoSEQ multiplex PCR; TCRdb has only the in-frame clones, and not every one. The sample yields approximately 61,000 clones, 89% seen once. Sequenced material: CD4+ or CD8+ T cells sorted from blood, taken in a trial of the OX40 agonist ivuxolimab. The receptor set was obtained from an adult with an advanced solid tumor such as melanoma, head and neck, liver or kidney cancer.

This chain uses TRBV4-3 with TRBJ1-4; D call uncertain. The V gene lost 2 bases and the J gene lost 5 bases, with 12 bases spanning the gap. This CDR3 region has 15 residues. From germline, CDR1 is LGHNA and CDR2 YSLEER. The CDR3 DNA follows: TGCGCCAGCAGCCAATTATGGGCCCCGAATGAAAAACTGTTTTTT. It is translated as CASSQLWAPNEKLFF.

The chain combines TRBV6-5 with TRBJ2-5; possibly TRBD1 for D (6 bases). The CDR3 has 13 amino acids. The V end was cut by 2 bases, the J end by 2 bases, with 6 bases between. Germline values: CDR1 MNHEY, CDR2 SVGAGI. The CDR3 sequence: CASSYTGQETQYF. In DNA, the CDR3 is TGTGCCAGCAGTTACACAGGGCAAGAGACCCAGTACTTC.

V usage is TRBV28 and J usage is TRBJ1-1; D gene uncertain. Germline CDR1 MDHEN, CDR2 SYDVKM. The V and J ends lost 8 bases and 0 bases respectively, with 13 bases between them. The CDR3 has 14 amino acids. The CDR3 DNA is TGTGCCAGCGTCCCAAATGACCTGAACACTGAAGCTTTCTTT. It translates to CASVPNDLNTEAFF.

The CDR3 DNA is TGCGCCAGCAGTGAGTCTAGCACCGTCCACGAGCAGTACTTC. Its translation: CASSESSTVHEQYF. This chain uses TRBV10-2 with TRBJ2-7, with D hard to call. The CDR3 is made up of 14 amino acids. Trimming removed 0 bases from V and 5 bases from J, with 11 bases in between. Germline CDR1 and CDR2: WSHSY and SAAADI.

In nucleotides, the CDR3 is TGTGCCAGCAGCTTAGTTCCGGGGTCGACAGAGGGGTCTGGGGCCAACGTCCTGACTTTC. It specifies CASSLVPGSTEGSGANVLTF. This sequence joins TRBV13 and TRBJ2-6; D may match TRBD1 or TRBD2 (5 bases each). CDR3 size: 20 residues. The V and J ends lost 1 base and 1 base respectively, with 20 bases between them. The germline V gene has CDR1 PRHDT and CDR2 FYEKMQ (reference sequence).

The chain recombines TRBV5-1 with TRBJ2-7, with D tentatively TRBD1 (5 bases). The CDR3 is made up of 13 amino acids. From germline, CDR1 is SGHRS and CDR2 YFSETQ. Trimming removed 0 bases at V and 4 bases at J, with 8 bases between. The DNA of the CDR3 is TGCGCCAGCAGCTTGGCCTCAGGGTACGAGCAGTACTTC. Its protein is CASSLASGYEQYF.

Points on this clone: A junction end diverges from the germline sequence, so it may reflect a read error. J is TRBJ2-3 and V is TRBV7-7; 8 nucleotides agree with TRBD2. The CDR3 runs 16 residues. CDR1 is SSHAT and CDR2 is FNYEAQ in the germline V gene (reference sequence). CDR3 DNA: TGTGCTAGCAGTCAAGCCCGGCGGGAGGTACTAGATACGCAGTATTTT. Residues: CASSQARREVLDTQYF.

About this clone itself: A read error may produce the germline difference seen at one junction end. This chain uses TRBV7-7 with TRBJ1-1; 7 bases are shared with TRBD1. The CDR3 length is 13 residues. Germline V gene lookup returns CDR1 SSHAT and CDR2 FNYEAQ (reference sequence). DNA for the CDR3: TGTGCTAGCAGCCCTCGTCCGGGACAGGAAGCTTTCTTT. This codes for CASSPRPGQEAFF.

This sequence joins TRBV6-5 and TRBJ2-7; possibly TRBD2 for D (6 bases). Germline CDR1 is MNHEY and CDR2 is SVGAGI. Deletions cut 6 bases from V and 4 bases from J, with 16 bases between. The CDR3 covers 14 residues. This CDR3 reads CASSPEYAGYEQYF. The DNA for the CDR3 is TGTGCCAGCAGCCCAGAATACGCGGGATACGAGCAGTACTTC.

This sequence joins TRBV7-3 and TRBJ1-1; 9 bases agree with TRBD1. Germline V CDR1 and CDR2: SGHTA, FQGTGA. The V and J ends lost 3 bases and 5 bases, in that order; junction bases with no gene match: 4. CDR3 length equals 14 residues. The CDR3 nucleotides are TGTGCCAGCAGCTTGACAGGGGGTGCGACTGAAGCTTTCTTT. It is translated as CASSLTGGATEAFF.

The chain combines TRBV7-3 with TRBJ2-5, with 9 bases identical to TRBD1. Germline assignment: CDR1 SGHTA and CDR2 FQGTGA. The CDR3 has 14 amino acids. V dropped 4 bases and J dropped 5; count of bases not matched to a gene: 5. The CDR3 bases are TGTGCCAGCAGCTCGACAGGGGGGGAGGAGACCCAGTACTTC. Its translation is CASSSTGGEETQYF.

This clone was counted between two and nine times. The V call is TRBV6-5, the J call TRBJ1-5; no reliable D call. Germline V gene lookup returns CDR1 MNHEY and CDR2 SVGAGI. V lost 6 bases and J lost 7, with 13 bases in between. The CDR3 runs 13 residues. Here the CDR3 DNA reads TGTGCCAGCAGCCCACAAAAGCGACAGCCCCAGCATTTT. Its protein product is CASSPQKRQPQHF.

The V and J genes are TRBV7-9 and TRBJ2-7; TRBD1 might be the D (6 bases). Germline lookup yields CDR1 SEHNR and CDR2 FQNEAQ (reference sequence). This CDR3 has 16 amino acids. Trimming stripped 1 base from V and 5 bases from J, with 18 bases between. Here the CDR3 reads CASSLGVAGEIDEQYF. CDR3 coding DNA: TGTGCCAGCAGCTTAGGGGTGGCAGGGGAGATAGACGAGCAGTACTTC. Looking up the rest from reference TRBV7-9 and TRBJ2-7 gives the full variable domain: DTGVSQNPRHKITKRGQNVTFRCDPISEHNRLYWYRQTLGQGPEFLTYFQNEAQLEKSRLLSDRFSAERPKGSFSTLEIQRTEQGDSAMYLCASSLGVAGEIDEQYFGPGTRLTVT.

In its sample, this clone was seen once. The rearrangement joins TRBV9 to TRBJ1-1; TRBD1 agrees at 8 bases. There are 13 residues in the CDR3. Germline V CDR1 and CDR2: SGDLS, YYNGEE. Trimming removed 3 bases from V and 3 bases from J; junction bases left unmatched: 1. Written as DNA, the CDR3 is TGTGCCAGCAGCGGGACAGGGTACACTGAAGCTTTCTTT. Translated, it gives CASSGTGYTEAFF.

The chain couples TRBV10-3 to TRBJ1-2, with D perhaps TRBD1 (6 bases). Looked up from germline, CDR1 is ENHRY and CDR2 is SYGVKD. V lost 8 bases and J 4 bases, leaving 14 bases between the germline ends. The CDR3 loop spans 13 amino acids. The CDR3 DNA reads TGTGCCATCGGGGGCGGCTTTGGCTATGGCTACACCTTC. Translation: CAIGGGFGYGYTF.

This chain joins TRBV19 and TRBJ2-5, with 12 bases lining up with TRBD2. The CDR3 runs to 14 residues. V trimming: 5 bases; J trimming: 4 bases; junction bases outside the gene matches: 2. The germline CDR1 and CDR2 sequences are LNHDA and SQIVND (reference sequence). In nucleotides, the CDR3 is TGTGCCAGTAGTCTAGCGGGAGGGCTAGAGACCCAGTACTTC. The encoded protein is CASSLAGGLETQYF.

The genes are TRBV27 and TRBJ2-2; D is unresolved. The CDR3 extends over 15 amino acids. Germline-derived CDR1 and CDR2 are MNHEY and SMNVEV (reference sequence). Trimming took off 4 bases at V and 4 bases at J, with 13 bases between the two ends. CDR3 in DNA: TGTGCCAGCAGTTCCCGGACCAATCTCACCGGGGAGCTGTTTTTT. Amino acids: CASSSRTNLTGELFF.

The chain uses TRBV29-1 and TRBJ2-1; D might be TRBD2 (5 bases). The germline gives CDR1 SQVTM, CDR2 ANQGSEA. There are 14 residues in the CDR3. Trimming shortened V by 5 bases and J by 4 bases, and 15 bases separated the two germline ends. The CDR3, as DNA: TGCAGCGTTCTCGCGGGCTGGGGATACAATGAGCAGTTCTTC. This translates into CSVLAGWGYNEQFF.

The V call is TRBV6-5, the J call TRBJ1-5; tentatively, D is TRBD1 (5 bases). V was trimmed by 2 bases and J by 6 bases, leaving 14 bases between them. The CDR3 is made up of 15 amino acids. Per the germline V gene, CDR1 is MNHEY and CDR2 is SVGAGI. The CDR3 DNA reads as TGTGCCAGCAGTTACACTGCAGGGTACGGTCAGCCCCAGCATTTT. Encoded protein: CASSYTAGYGQPQHF.

The chain has TRBV7-9 and TRBJ2-2; 10 nucleotides line up with TRBD1. The V gene end was trimmed by 4 bases and the J gene end by 7 bases; junction bases not matched to a gene: 6. CDR1 is SEHNR and CDR2 is FQNEAQ in the germline V gene (reference sequence). The CDR3 has 15 amino acids. This CDR3 reads CASSSGDRGNGELFF. In DNA, the CDR3 is TGTGCCAGCAGCTCAGGGGACAGGGGAAACGGGGAGCTGTTTTTT.

This clone has more than one count but fewer than ten. The V call is TRBV21-1, the J call TRBJ1-1. TRBV21-1 corresponds to a pseudogene. The CDR3 has 13 amino acids. The CDR3 sequence: CAGLRGAGTEAFF. The CDR3 region has the DNA TGTGCCGGTCTGAGGGGAGCGGGCACTGAAGCTTTCTTT.